The T cell receptor beta chain under discussion was sequenced for a study of T cells after posttransplantation cyclophosphamide. Study conclusions and caveats: TRB overlap between skin or GI tissue T cells and blood was limited.

Cyclophosphamide on days +3 and +4 followed busulfan-fludarabine conditioning and a marrow graft. Method: immunoSEQ multiplex PCR; TCRdb's copy keeps in-frame clones and lacks some. This repertoire holds about 9,100 clones, and none appear only once. The CDR3 runs 15 residues. V was cut by 5 bases and J by 0 bases, with 13 bases left in between. Germline CDR1 is SEHNR and CDR2 is FQNEAQ (reference sequence). In its sample, this clone was seen many times. Its antigen is not known. The material was PBMCs, obtained around 370 days after allogeneic stem cell transplant with posttransplant cyclophosphamide. This sequence was found in a male patient between 50 and 60 years old who received an allogeneic stem cell transplant from a related donor and was CMV-positive. The graft donor may have contributed some T cells. The chain joins TRBV7-9 to TRBJ1-2, with D maybe TRBD1 (5 bases). The CDR3 coding sequence is TGTGCCAGCAGCCCACCAAGGGGCTCTAACTATGGCTACACCTTC. Translation gives CASSPPRGSNYGYTF.